The T cell receptor (beta chain) described here comes from a study of OX40 agonist ivuxolimab in advanced cancers. Some background on the complete study: Ivuxolimab was an agonistic, fully human IgG2 monoclonal antibody directed against OX40 (CD134), a costimulatory receptor. Prior anti-PD-1, anti-PD-L1 or anti-CTLA-4 therapy was permitted, and checkpoint inhibitors had been received by under 50% of dose-escalation patients. A male proportion of 82.7% and a mean age of 60 years, ranging from roughly 20 to 80, were recorded for the dose-escalation cohort. The purpose of peripheral TCRbeta sequencing was to test whether ivuxolimab changed TCR sequence diversity and led to clonal T-cell expansion. Three dose-escalation patients achieved partial responses, one with hepatocellular carcinoma and two with cutaneous melanoma. Intravenous ivuxolimab was administered to patients every 2 weeks at six dose levels: 0.01, 0.1, 0.3, 1.5, 3 and 10 mg/kg. The paper describes the monotherapy dose-escalation part (N ≈ 51 patients) of the phase I trial of ivuxolimab. Among the roughly 50 dose-escalation patients, about 20 had hepatocellular carcinoma, roughly 15 melanoma, 9 renal cell carcinoma and 9 head and neck cancer.

Patients with a history of autoimmune disease or receiving systemic immunosuppression were excluded from the trial. Peripheral blood for TCR sequencing was collected from all dose cohorts at baseline, on cycle 4 day 1, and on cycle 7 day 1. The samples were drawn from a first-in-human, open-label, multicenter phase I dose-escalation trial of ivuxolimab. Adults with locally advanced or metastatic head and neck squamous cell, hepatocellular, melanoma or renal cell carcinoma were enrolled in the trial. Before TCR sequencing, CD4+ and CD8+ T cells were separately sorted from peripheral blood. This clone came up once. The target of this receptor is not known. The record has no base qualities; no much larger clone is one base away. The study at large found these results: Low levels of normalized T-cell clonal expansion were also seen in some patients who did not respond. Clonal expansion of both CD4+ and CD8+ blood T cells was observed from baseline to week 6 at doses 0.1 to 3.0 mg/kg. In the 0.1-3.0 mg/kg groups, partial responders had among the lowest normalized peripheral clonal expansion, particularly in CD8+ T cells. On average, CD8+ T cells showed more expanded clones than CD4+ T cells after ivuxolimab. The antigen specificity of the peripheral T cells that underwent clonal expansion was not determined.

For sequencing of the TCRbeta CDR3 region, genomic DNA was extracted from the sorted cells. The immunoSEQ Assay was used to sequence the TCRbeta CDR3 regions. TCRdb re-hosts the immuneACCESS table, in-frame sequences only. Its copies lack some clones; in the studies checked, an unresolved V gene accounts for under half of them, and the cause for the rest is not known. The sample contains about 72,000 clones, 88% of them found a single time. Jointly, the top ten make up about 0.9% of the sample. The input for sequencing was CD4+ or CD8+ T cells sorted from blood, taken in a trial of the OX40 agonist ivuxolimab. This receptor was obtained from an adult with an advanced solid tumor such as melanoma, head and neck, liver or kidney cancer.

The nucleotides read TGTGCCAGCAGTAAATTGGAGGCGCGGAATGAAAAACTGTTTTTT. This is translated as CASSKLEARNEKLFF. The chain links TRBV7-9 with TRBJ1-4, with the D segment identity uncertain. The CDR3 sequence holds 15 residues, the cysteine and phenylalanine included. The DNA shown is the 45-base CDR3, in frame from base 1. In the germline V gene (reference sequence), CDR1 corresponds to SEHNR and CDR2 to FQNEAQ. The germline ends are 16 bases apart after V is trimmed by 6 bases and J by 5 bases.